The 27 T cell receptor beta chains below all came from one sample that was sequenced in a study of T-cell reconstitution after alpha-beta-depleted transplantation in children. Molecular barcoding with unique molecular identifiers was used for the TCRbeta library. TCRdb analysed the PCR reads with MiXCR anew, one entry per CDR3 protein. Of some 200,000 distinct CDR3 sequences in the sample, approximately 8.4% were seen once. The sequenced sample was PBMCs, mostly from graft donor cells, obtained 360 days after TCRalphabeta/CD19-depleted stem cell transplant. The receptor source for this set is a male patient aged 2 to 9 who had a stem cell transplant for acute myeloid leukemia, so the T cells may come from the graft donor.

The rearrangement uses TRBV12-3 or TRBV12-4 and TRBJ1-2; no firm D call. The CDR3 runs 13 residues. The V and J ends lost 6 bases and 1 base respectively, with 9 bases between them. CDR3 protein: CASSPADNYGYTF. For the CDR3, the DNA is TGTGCCAGCAGCCCCGCAGATAACTATGGCTACACCTTC.

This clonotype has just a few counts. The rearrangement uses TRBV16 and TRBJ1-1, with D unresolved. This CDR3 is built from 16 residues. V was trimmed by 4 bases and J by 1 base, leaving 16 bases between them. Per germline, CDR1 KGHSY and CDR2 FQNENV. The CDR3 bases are TGTGCCAGCAGCCGATTCCCCGCGGTATCGAACACTGAAGCTTTCTTT. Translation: CASSRFPAVSNTEAFF.

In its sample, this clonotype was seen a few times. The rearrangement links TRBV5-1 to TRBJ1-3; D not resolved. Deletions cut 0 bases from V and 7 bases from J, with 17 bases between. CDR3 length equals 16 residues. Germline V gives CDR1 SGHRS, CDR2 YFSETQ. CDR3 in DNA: TGCGCCAGCAGCTTGGACGCGACGGACCTTGGGAACACCATATATTTT. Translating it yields CASSLDATDLGNTIYF.

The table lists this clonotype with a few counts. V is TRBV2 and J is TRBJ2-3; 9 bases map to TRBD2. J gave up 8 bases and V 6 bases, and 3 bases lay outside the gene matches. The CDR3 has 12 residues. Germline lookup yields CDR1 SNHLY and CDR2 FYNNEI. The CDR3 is CASRTSGATQYF. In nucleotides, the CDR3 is TGTGCCAGCAGGACTAGCGGTGCTACGCAGTATTTT.

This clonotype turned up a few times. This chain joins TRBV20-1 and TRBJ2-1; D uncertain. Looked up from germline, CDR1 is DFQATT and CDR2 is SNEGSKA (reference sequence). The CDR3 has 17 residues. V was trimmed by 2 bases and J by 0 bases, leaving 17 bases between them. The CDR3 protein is CSARNREKGSSYNEQFF. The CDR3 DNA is TGCAGTGCTAGAAACAGAGAAAAGGGCAGCTCCTACAATGAGCAGTTCTTC.

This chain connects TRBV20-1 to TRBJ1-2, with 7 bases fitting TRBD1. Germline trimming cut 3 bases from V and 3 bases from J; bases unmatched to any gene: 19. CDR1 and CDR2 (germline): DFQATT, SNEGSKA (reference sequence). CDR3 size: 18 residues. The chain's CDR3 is CSARQPTGTPREDYGYTF. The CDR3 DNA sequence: TGCAGTGCTAGGCAACCGACAGGGACGCCCAGAGAGGACTATGGCTACACCTTC.

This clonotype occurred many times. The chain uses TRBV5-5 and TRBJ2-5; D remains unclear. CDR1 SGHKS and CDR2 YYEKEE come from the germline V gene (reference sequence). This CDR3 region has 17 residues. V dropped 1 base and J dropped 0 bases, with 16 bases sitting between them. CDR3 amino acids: CASSLYNWAPYQETQYF. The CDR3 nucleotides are TGTGCCAGCAGCTTGTATAACTGGGCCCCGTACCAAGAGACCCAGTACTTC.

CDR3 residues: CASSLVLPGTGELFF. CDR3 nucleotides: TGCGCCAGCAGCTTGGTTCTGCCGGGCACCGGGGAGCTGTTTTTT. The chain combines TRBV5-1 with TRBJ2-2; no definite D call. Germline V CDR1 and CDR2: SGHRS, YFSETQ. The CDR3 is made up of 15 amino acids. Trimming removed 0 bases at V and 4 bases at J, with 10 bases between.

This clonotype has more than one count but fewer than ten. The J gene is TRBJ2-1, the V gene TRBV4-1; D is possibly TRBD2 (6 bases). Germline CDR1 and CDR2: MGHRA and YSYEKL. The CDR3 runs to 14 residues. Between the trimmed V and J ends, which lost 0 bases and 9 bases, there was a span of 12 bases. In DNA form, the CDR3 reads TGCGCCAGCAGCCAAGAGGAGGGTTGGAGTGAGCAGTTCTTC. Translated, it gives CASSQEEGWSEQFF.

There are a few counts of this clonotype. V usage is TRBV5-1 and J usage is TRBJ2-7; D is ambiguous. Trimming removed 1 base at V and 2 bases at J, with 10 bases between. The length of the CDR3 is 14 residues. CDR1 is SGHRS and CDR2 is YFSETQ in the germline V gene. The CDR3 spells CASSLTQETYEQYF. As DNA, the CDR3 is TGCGCCAGCAGCTTGACGCAGGAGACCTACGAGCAGTACTTC.

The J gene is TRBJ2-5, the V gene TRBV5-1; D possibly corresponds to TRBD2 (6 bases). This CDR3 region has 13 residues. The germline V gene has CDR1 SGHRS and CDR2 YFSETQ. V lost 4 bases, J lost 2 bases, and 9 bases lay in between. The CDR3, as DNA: TGCGCCAGCAGCCGCCGGGGGCAAGAGACCCAGTACTTC. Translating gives CASSRRGQETQYF.

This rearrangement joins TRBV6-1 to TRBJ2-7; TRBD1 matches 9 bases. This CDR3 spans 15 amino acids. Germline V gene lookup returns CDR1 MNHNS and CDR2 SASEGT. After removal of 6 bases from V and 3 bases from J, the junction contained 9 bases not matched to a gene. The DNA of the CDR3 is TGTGCCAGCAGCTCGATCAGGACAGGGGTCTACGAGCAGTACGTC. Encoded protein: CASSSIRTGVYEQYV.

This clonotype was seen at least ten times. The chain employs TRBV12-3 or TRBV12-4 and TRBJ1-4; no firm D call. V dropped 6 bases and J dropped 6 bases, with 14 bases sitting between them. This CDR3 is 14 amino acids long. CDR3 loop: CASSPIDGDEKLFF. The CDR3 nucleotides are TGTGCCAGCAGCCCCATCGACGGGGATGAAAAACTGTTTTTT.

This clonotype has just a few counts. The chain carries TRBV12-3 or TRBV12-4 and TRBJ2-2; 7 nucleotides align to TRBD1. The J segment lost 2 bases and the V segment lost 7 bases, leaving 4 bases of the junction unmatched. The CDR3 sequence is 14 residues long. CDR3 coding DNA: TGTGCCAGCATTAGGGGGCGAAACACCGGGGAGCTGTTTTTT. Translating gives CASIRGRNTGELFF.

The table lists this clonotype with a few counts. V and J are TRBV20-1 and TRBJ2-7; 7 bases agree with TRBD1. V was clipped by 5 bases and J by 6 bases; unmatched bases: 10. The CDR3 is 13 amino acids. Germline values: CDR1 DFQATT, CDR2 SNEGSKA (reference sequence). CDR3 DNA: TGCAGTGCTGGGCTTGGGGCAGGGGGCGAGCAGTACTTC. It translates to CSAGLGAGGEQYF.

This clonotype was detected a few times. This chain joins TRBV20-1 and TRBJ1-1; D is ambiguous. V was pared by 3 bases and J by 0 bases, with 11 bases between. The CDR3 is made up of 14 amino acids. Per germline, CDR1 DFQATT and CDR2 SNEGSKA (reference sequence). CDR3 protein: CSARNPAMNTEAFF. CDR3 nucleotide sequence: TGCAGTGCTAGGAATCCAGCCATGAACACTGAAGCTTTCTTT.

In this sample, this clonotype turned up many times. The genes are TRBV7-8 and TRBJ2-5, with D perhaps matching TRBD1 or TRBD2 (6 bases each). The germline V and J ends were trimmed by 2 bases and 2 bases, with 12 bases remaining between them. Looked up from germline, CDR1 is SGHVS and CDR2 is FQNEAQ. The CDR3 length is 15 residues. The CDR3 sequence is CASSLRRGGQETQYF. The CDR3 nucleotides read TGTGCCAGCAGCTTAAGGAGAGGGGGGCAAGAGACCCAGTACTTC.

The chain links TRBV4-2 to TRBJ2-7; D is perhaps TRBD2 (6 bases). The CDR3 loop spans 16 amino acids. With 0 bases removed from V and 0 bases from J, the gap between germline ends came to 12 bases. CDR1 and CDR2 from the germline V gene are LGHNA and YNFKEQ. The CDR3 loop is CASSQEEGGRSYEQYF. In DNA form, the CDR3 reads TGTGCCAGCAGCCAAGAAGAGGGAGGCCGCTCCTACGAGCAGTACTTC.

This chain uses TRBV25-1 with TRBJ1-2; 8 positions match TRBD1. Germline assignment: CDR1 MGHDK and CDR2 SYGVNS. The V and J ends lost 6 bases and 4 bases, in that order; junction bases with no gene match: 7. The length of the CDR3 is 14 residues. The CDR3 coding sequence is TGTGCCAGCAGCGGACAGGGTAGTACCTATGGCTACACCTTC. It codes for CASSGQGSTYGYTF.

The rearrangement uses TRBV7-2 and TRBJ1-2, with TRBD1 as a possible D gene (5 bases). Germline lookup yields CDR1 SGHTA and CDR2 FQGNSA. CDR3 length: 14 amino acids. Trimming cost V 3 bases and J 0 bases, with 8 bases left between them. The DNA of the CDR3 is TGTGCCAGCAGCTTCAGGGAAGCTAACTATGGCTACACCTTC. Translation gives CASSFREANYGYTF.

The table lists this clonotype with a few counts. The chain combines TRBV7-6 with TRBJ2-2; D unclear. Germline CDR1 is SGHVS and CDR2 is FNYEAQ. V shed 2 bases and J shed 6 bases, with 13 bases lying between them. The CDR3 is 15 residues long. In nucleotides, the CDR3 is TGTGCCAGCAGCTTAATGACCCAGGCCCCCGGGGAGCTGTTTTTT. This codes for CASSLMTQAPGELFF.

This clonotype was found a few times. CDR3 sequence (DNA): TGCGCCAGCAGCCCCCAACTAGCGGGAGTCCGTGGCAATGAGCAGTTCTTC. This sequence encodes CASSPQLAGVRGNEQFF. This chain joins TRBV5-1 and TRBJ2-1; 11 bases are shared with TRBD2. V lost 4 bases, J lost 6 bases, and 12 bases stayed unmatched. This CDR3 has 17 residues. The germline V gene has CDR1 SGHRS and CDR2 YFSETQ.

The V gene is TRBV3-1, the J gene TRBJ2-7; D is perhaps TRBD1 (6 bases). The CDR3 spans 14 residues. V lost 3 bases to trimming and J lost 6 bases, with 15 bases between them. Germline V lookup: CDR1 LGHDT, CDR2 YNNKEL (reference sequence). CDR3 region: CASSHHNRVGEQYV. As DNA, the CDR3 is TGTGCCAGCAGCCATCACAACAGGGTCGGCGAGCAGTACGTC.

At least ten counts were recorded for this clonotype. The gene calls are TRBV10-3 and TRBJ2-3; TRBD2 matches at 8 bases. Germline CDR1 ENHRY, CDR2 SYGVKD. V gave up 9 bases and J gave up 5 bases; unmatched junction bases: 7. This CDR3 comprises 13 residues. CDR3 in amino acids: CAMRTTSEDTQYF. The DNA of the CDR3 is TGTGCCATGCGGACGACTAGCGAAGATACGCAGTATTTT.

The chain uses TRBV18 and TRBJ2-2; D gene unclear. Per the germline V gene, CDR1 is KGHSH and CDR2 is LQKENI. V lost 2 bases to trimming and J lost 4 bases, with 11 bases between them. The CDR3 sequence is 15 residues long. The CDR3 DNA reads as TGTGCCAGCTCACCAGCAGGAATAGGCACCGGGGAGCTGTTTTTT. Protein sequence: CASSPAGIGTGELFF.

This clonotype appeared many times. CDR3 loop: CASSLGSTSLYNEQFF. The CDR3 nucleotides read TGCGCCAGCAGCTTGGGTTCGACTAGTCTCTACAATGAGCAGTTCTTC. The rearrangement joins TRBV5-1 to TRBJ2-1, with a weak D call TRBD2 (6 bases). The V gene's germline CDR1 is SGHRS and CDR2 YFSETQ. V gave up 0 bases and J gave up 3 bases, with 13 bases separating them. This CDR3 has 16 residues.

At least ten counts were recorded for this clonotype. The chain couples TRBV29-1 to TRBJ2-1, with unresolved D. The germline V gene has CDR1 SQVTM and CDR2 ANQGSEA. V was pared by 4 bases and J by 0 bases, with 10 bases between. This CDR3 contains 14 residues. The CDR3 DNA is TGCAGCGTTGGCCGCTGGGGCTCCTACAATGAGCAGTTCTTC. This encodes CSVGRWGSYNEQFF.